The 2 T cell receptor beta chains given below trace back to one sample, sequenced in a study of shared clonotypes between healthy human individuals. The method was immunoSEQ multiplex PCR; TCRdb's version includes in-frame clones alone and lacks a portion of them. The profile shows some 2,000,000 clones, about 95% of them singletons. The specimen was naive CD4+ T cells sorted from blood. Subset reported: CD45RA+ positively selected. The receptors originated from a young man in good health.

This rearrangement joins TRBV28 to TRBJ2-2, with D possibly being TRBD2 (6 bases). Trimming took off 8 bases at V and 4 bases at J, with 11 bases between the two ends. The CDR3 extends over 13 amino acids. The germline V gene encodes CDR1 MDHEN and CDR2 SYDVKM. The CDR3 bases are TGTGCCAGCTTACACGGGAGCACCGGGGAGCTGTTTTTT. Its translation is CASLHGSTGELFF.

The CDR3 sequence is CASSLDPGWRRDGNTIYF. The CDR3 region has the DNA TGTGCCAGCAGCTTAGATCCTGGCTGGCGCAGGGACGGAAACACCATATATTTT. V gene TRBV11-2 combines with J gene TRBJ1-3; D perhaps matches TRBD1 (5 bases). Germline V gene sequence: CDR1 SGHAT, CDR2 FQNNGV. The CDR3 sequence is 18 residues long. The V gene lost 0 bases and the J gene lost 4 bases, with 19 bases spanning the gap.